This T cell receptor beta chain stems from a study of CD8 T cells in ankylosing spondylitis. Findings and caveats of the study: Apparently characteristic of ankylosing spondylitis blood was a TCR beta motif (roughly eight highly homologous variants). The clones that were linked to disease were reported to be significantly enriched in matched synovial fluid samples from ankylosing spondylitis patients.

Trimming took off 8 bases at V and 3 bases at J, with 14 bases between the two ends. This CDR3 region has 14 residues. MiXCR, run by TCRdb on the 5' RACE reads, gives a single entry per CDR3 protein. The sample lists under 200,000 distinct CDR3 sequences; 9.8% were seen once. This clonotype occurred a few times. What it recognizes is unknown. The rearrangement links TRBV12-3 or TRBV12-4 to TRBJ1-5; maybe TRBD1 (6 bases). Sequencing was carried out using blood, either unsorted or a sorted T cell fraction (not recorded which). The origin of this receptor is a female donor with ankylosing spondylitis or in good health (not recorded which). The CDR3 loop is CASGGGAANQPQHF. In nucleotides, the CDR3 is TGTGCCAGCGGCGGGGGGGCCGCCAATCAGCCCCAGCATTTT.